Each of the 20 T cell receptor beta chains below was sequenced from the same sample in a study of T cells in Graves' hyperthyroidism and ophthalmopathy. Amplification of TCR beta CDR3 regions was performed using RNA transcripts as template. TCR CDR3 regions were first amplified by RT-PCR with HTBI primers. TCRdb recomputed calls from the multiplex PCR reads with MiXCR, one row per CDR3 protein. The data show around 240,000 distinct CDR3 sequences, about 14% seen once. Sequenced input: blood. These receptors came from a woman aged 40 to 50 with Graves' hyperthyroidism that later progressed to Graves' ophthalmopathy.

The rearrangement joins TRBV20-1 to TRBJ2-6; D not resolved. V was trimmed by 5 bases and J by 13 bases, leaving 33 bases between them. Per germline, CDR1 DFQATT and CDR2 SNEGSKA (reference sequence). The CDR3 loop spans 18 amino acids. Here the CDR3 DNA reads TGCAGTGCTTCTAAACAGAGACCCCCGCTAGTCCTGGGCAAGGTCCTGACTTTC. Residues: CSASKQRPPLVLGKVLTF.

There are many counts of this clonotype. The chain uses TRBV29-1 and TRBJ2-5, with TRBD1 matching over 9 bases. After removal of 6 bases from V and 5 bases from J, the junction contained 4 bases not matched to a gene. From germline, CDR1 is SQVTM and CDR2 ANQGSEA. The CDR3 runs 12 residues. The CDR3 sequence: CSVPGTGETQYF. DNA for the CDR3: TGCAGCGTCCCCGGGACAGGGGAGACCCAGTACTTC.

The V call is TRBV28, the J call TRBJ2-1, with 14 bases that match TRBD2. The CDR3 totals 17 residues. Trimming cost V 5 bases and J 7 bases; bases outside gene matches: 10. From germline, CDR1 is MDHEN and CDR2 SYDVKM. Written as DNA, the CDR3 is TGTGCCAGCAGTCATCCATGGACTAGCGGGAGGAATAATGAGCAGTTCTTC. Protein sequence: CASSHPWTSGRNNEQFF.

The rearrangement uses TRBV4-2 and TRBJ2-5; 7 nucleotides line up with TRBD2. This CDR3 contains 13 residues. CDR1 and CDR2 from the germline V gene are LGHNA and YNFKEQ. V was pared by 2 bases and J by 7 bases, with 4 bases of the junction left unmatched. CDR3 sequence reads: CASSQNPGGTQYF. DNA for the CDR3: TGTGCCAGCAGCCAAAACCCGGGGGGGACCCAGTACTTC.

At least ten counts were recorded for this clonotype. CDR3 in DNA: TGTGCCAGCAGCTTAGATGGCGGTGGTTACAATGAGCAGTTCTTC. Its protein product is CASSLDGGGYNEQFF. The chain carries TRBV11-2 and TRBJ2-1; D is unclear. Trimming stripped 0 bases from V and 4 bases from J, with 10 bases between. This CDR3 is 15 amino acids long. Germline values: CDR1 SGHAT, CDR2 FQNNGV.

The gene calls are TRBV11-1 and TRBJ1-2; D not certain. Germline values: CDR1 SGHAT, CDR2 FQDESV (reference sequence). The CDR3 contains 12 residues. Trimming cost V 3 bases and J 2 bases, with 4 bases left between them. The CDR3 loop is CASSFTNYGYTF. The CDR3 nucleotides are TGTGCCAGCAGCTTTACAAACTATGGCTACACCTTC.

This clonotype was recorded at least ten times. The gene calls are TRBV5-1 and TRBJ2-7; no clear D gene. CDR3 length: 14 residues. Trimming pared 0 bases from V and 2 bases from J, leaving 9 bases between. The germline V gene has CDR1 SGHRS and CDR2 YFSETQ. The CDR3 is CASSLDWGTYEQYF. In nucleotides, the CDR3 is TGCGCCAGCAGCTTGGATTGGGGAACCTACGAGCAGTACTTC.

The gene calls are TRBV20-1 and TRBJ1-5; no definite D call. This CDR3 contains 14 residues. The germline V and J ends were trimmed by 0 bases and 3 bases, with 9 bases remaining between them. Germline V gene lookup returns CDR1 DFQATT and CDR2 SNEGSKA (reference sequence). CDR3 region: CSAREASTNQPQHF. CDR3 DNA: TGCAGTGCTAGAGAGGCCAGTACCAATCAGCCCCAGCATTTT.

This clonotype was seen repeatedly, ten times or more. The V gene is TRBV7-9, the J gene TRBJ2-2; 7 bases are shared with TRBD1. The CDR3 spans 15 residues. Germline assignment: CDR1 SEHNR and CDR2 FQNEAQ (reference sequence). With 6 bases clipped from V and 2 bases from J, the junction kept 6 bases outside the gene matches. CDR3 in DNA: TGTGCCAGCAGACCCGGGACAGCAAACACCGGGGAGCTGTTTTTT. Protein product: CASRPGTANTGELFF.

This clonotype was seen at least ten times. This chain connects TRBV20-1 to TRBJ2-1; TRBD2 matches at 16 bases. Trimming removed 4 bases from V and 8 bases from J; junction bases left unmatched: 11. The CDR3 has 17 amino acids. The germline V gene has CDR1 DFQATT and CDR2 SNEGSKA (reference sequence). The CDR3 bases are TGCAGTGCTATAGAAATGGGACTAGCGGGAGGGGTAGATGAGCAGTTCTTC. Protein sequence: CSAIEMGLAGGVDEQFF.

This clonotype was seen many times. The CDR3 loop is CASSLRTKAFF. CDR3 nucleotide sequence: TGTGCCAGCAGCTTAAGAACAAAAGCTTTCTTT. The chain couples TRBV11-2 to TRBJ1-1; D call uncertain. V gave up 2 bases and J gave up 9 bases, with 7 bases separating them. The length of the CDR3 is 11 residues. Per the germline V gene, CDR1 is SGHAT and CDR2 is FQNNGV.

The chain has TRBV6-1 and TRBJ2-1, with TRBD2 identical over 11 bases. Germline assignment: CDR1 MNHNS and CDR2 SASEGT. This CDR3 spans 16 amino acids. Trimming removed 2 bases from V and 8 bases from J; junction bases left unmatched: 8. The CDR3, as DNA: TGTGCCAGCAGTGAAACTAGCGGGAGTTATATGGATGAGCAGTTCTTC. Translating it yields CASSETSGSYMDEQFF.

This clonotype has at least ten counts. The chain couples TRBV11-2 to TRBJ2-2; 11 nucleotides line up with TRBD2. V was pared by 3 bases and J by 3 bases, with 9 bases of the junction left unmatched. The CDR3 is made up of 18 amino acids. CDR1 SGHAT and CDR2 FQNNGV come from the germline V gene. CDR3: CASSLRLAGNRYTGELFF. The CDR3 DNA is TGTGCCAGCAGCTTGAGACTAGCGGGAAACCGGTACACCGGGGAGCTGTTTTTT.

The chain combines TRBV20-1 with TRBJ2-5; 7 bases are shared with TRBD1. Trimming cost V 3 bases and J 3 bases; bases outside gene matches: 7. The CDR3 extends over 14 amino acids. CDR1 is DFQATT and CDR2 is SNEGSKA in the germline V gene (reference sequence). The CDR3 region is CSASPADRKETQYF. CDR3 DNA sequence: TGCAGTGCTAGTCCTGCGGACAGGAAAGAGACCCAGTACTTC.

The V call is TRBV12-5, the J call TRBJ1-4; 7 nucleotides agree with TRBD1. This CDR3 contains 20 residues. The V segment lost 7 bases and the J segment 0 bases; nucleotides outside the gene matches: 20. Germline V gene data show CDR1 as LGHNT and CDR2 as FRNRAP. The CDR3 sequence is CASAGTGDTSLVATNEKLFF. In nucleotides, the CDR3 is TGTGCTAGTGCCGGAACAGGGGATACAAGCTTGGTGGCAACTAATGAAAAACTGTTTTTT.

This clonotype was seen ten or more times. The rearrangement uses TRBV6-2 or TRBV6-3 and TRBJ1-6; 10 nucleotides line up with TRBD1. The V gene's germline CDR1 is MNHEY and CDR2 SVGEGT. V lost 4 bases and J lost 7; bases outside the gene matches: 4. This CDR3 has 15 residues. CDR3 region: CASSSPGQGNSPLHF. Written as DNA, the CDR3 is TGTGCCAGCAGTTCCCCGGGACAGGGGAATTCACCCCTCCACTTT.

The rearrangement links TRBV6-5 to TRBJ1-2; D unclear. Trimming cost V 2 bases and J 2 bases, with 9 bases left between them. Germline CDR1 MNHEY, CDR2 SVGAGI. The CDR3 covers 14 residues. Written as DNA, the CDR3 is TGTGCCAGCAGTTACAGGGCAGAGAACTATGGCTACACCTTC. Its translation is CASSYRAENYGYTF.

This clonotype appeared many times. CDR3 region: CASSLSQWRHYEQYF. In DNA, the CDR3 is TGTGCCAGCAGCTTATCCCAGTGGCGGCACTACGAGCAGTACTTC. The genes are TRBV7-8 and TRBJ2-7; D gene unclear. The V end lost 2 bases, the J end lost 3 bases, and 14 bases lay between the germline ends. Germline assignment: CDR1 SGHVS and CDR2 FQNEAQ. The CDR3 has 15 residues.

The chain has TRBV20-1 and TRBJ1-6, with D possibly matching TRBD1 (5 bases). V shed 0 bases and J shed 9 bases, with 15 bases lying between them. This CDR3 spans 15 amino acids. Germline V gives CDR1 DFQATT, CDR2 SNEGSKA (reference sequence). Written as DNA, the CDR3 is TGCAGTGCTAGAGATCCTGCAGGGCCCGGTTCACCCCTCCACTTT. This gives the protein CSARDPAGPGSPLHF.

A few counts support this clonotype. V gene TRBV29-1 combines with J gene TRBJ2-3; D call uncertain. CDR1 is SQVTM, CDR2 ANQGSEA, per germline. Deletions cut 4 bases from V and 6 bases from J, with 5 bases between. CDR3 length: 10 residues. The CDR3 region has the DNA TGCAGCGTTGTATGGGATACGCAGTATTTT. This codes for CSVVWDTQYF.